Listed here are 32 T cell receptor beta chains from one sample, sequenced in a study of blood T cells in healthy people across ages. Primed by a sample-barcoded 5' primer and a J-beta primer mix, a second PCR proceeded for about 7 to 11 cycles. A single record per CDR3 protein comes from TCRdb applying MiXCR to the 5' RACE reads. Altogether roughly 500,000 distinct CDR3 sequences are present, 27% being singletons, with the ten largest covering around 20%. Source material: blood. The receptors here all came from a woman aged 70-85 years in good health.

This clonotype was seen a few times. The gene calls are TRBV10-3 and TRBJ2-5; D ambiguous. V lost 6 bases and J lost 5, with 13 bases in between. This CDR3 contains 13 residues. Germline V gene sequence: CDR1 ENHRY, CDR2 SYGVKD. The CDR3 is CAIRLRAQETQYF. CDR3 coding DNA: TGTGCCATCAGGCTCCGGGCCCAGGAGACCCAGTACTTC.

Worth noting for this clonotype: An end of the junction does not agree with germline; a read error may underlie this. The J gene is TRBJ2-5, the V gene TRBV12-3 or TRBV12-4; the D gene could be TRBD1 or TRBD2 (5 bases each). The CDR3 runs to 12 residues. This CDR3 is CASTTGLRRLFF. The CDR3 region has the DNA TGTGCCAGCACCACAGGACTTAGACGTCTGTTCTTC.

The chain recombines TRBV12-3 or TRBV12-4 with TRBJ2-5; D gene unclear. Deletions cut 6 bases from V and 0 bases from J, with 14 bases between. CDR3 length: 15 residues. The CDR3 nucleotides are TGTGCCAGCAGCGATACCGGTCGTTACCAAGAGACCCAGTACTTC. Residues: CASSDTGRYQETQYF.

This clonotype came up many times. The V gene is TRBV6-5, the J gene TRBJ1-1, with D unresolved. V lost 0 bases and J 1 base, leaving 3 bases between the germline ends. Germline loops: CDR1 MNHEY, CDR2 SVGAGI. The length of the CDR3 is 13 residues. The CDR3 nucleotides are TGTGCCAGCAGTTACTCAAGGAACACTGAAGCTTTCTTT. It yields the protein CASSYSRNTEAFF.

The CDR3: CASSEPGRIRSYNEQFF. CDR3 in DNA: TGTGCCAGCAGCGAGCCTGGACGGATACGCTCCTACAATGAGCAGTTCTTC. The genes are TRBV21-1 and TRBJ2-1. TRBV21-1 is a pseudogene. The CDR3 is 17 amino acids.

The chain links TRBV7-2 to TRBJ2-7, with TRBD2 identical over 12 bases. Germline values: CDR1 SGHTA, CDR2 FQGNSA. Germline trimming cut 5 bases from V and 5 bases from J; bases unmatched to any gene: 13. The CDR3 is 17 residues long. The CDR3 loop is CASSPLVLAGGPHEQYF. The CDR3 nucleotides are TGTGCCAGCAGCCCCCTAGTCCTAGCGGGGGGGCCTCACGAGCAGTACTTC.

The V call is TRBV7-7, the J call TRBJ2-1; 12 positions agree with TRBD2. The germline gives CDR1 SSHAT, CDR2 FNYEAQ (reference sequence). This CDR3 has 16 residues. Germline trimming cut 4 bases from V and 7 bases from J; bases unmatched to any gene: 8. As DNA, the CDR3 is TGTGCCAGCAGCTCACGACTAGCGGGGGCCCAAAATGAGCAGTTCTTC. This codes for CASSSRLAGAQNEQFF.

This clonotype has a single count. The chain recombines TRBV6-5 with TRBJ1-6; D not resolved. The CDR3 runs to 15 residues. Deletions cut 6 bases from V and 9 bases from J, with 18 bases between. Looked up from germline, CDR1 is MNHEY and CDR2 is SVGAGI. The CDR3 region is CASRRKPRAVSPLHF. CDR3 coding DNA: TGTGCCAGCAGGCGAAAGCCCCGGGCAGTTTCACCCCTCCACTTT.

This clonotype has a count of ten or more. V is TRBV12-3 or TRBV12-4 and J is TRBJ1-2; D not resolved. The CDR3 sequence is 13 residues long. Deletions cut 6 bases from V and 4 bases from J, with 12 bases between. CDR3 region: CASSLTQFYGYTF. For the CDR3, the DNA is TGTGCCAGCAGCCTGACACAGTTCTATGGCTACACCTTC.

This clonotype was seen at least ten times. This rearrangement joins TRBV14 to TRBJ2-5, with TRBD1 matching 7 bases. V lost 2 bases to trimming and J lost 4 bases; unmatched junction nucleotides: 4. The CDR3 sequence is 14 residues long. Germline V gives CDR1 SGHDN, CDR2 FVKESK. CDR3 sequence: CASSQNSGGETQYF. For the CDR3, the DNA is TGTGCCAGCAGCCAAAATTCAGGGGGAGAGACCCAGTACTTC.

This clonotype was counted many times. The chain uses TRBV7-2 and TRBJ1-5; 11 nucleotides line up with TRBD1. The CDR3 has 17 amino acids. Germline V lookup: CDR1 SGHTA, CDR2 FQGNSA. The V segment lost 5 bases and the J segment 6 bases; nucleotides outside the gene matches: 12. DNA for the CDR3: TGTGCCAGCAGCCCTGTCTCCGGACAGGGGGCAGGTCAGCCCCAGCATTTT. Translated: CASSPVSGQGAGQPQHF. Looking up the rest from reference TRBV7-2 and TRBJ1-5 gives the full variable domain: GAGVSQSPSNKVTEKGKDVELRCDPISGHTALYWYRQSLGQGLEFLIYFQGNSAPDKSGLPSDRFSAERTGGSVSTLTIQRTQQEDSAVYLCASSPVSGQGAGQPQHFGDGTRLSIL.

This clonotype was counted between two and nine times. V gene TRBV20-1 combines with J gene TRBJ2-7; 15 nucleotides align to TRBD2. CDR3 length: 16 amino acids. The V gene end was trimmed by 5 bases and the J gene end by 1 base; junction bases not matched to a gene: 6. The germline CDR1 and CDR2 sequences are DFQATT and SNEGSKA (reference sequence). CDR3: CSASGLAGGRSYEQYF. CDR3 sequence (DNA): TGCAGTGCTTCAGGACTAGCGGGGGGGAGATCCTACGAGCAGTACTTC.

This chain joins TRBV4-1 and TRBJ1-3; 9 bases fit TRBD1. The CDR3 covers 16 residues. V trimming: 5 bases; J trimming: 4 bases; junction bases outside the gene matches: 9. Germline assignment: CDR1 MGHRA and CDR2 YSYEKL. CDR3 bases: TGCGCCAGCAGCTACCTACAGGGGGCGCAGGGAAACACCATATATTTT. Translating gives CASSYLQGAQGNTIYF.

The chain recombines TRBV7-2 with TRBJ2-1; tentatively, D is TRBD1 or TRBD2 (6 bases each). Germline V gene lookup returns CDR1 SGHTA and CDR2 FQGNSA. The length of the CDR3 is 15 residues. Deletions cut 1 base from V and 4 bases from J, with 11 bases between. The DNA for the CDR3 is TGTGCCAGCAGCTTAGACCGGGGGCTTTACAATGAGCAGTTCTTC. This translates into CASSLDRGLYNEQFF.

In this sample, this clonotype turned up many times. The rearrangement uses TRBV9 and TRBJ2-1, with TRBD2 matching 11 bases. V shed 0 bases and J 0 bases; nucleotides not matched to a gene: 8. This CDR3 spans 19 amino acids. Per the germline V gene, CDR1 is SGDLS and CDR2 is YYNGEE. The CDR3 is CASSVGASGGSSSYNEQFF. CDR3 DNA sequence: TGTGCCAGCAGCGTAGGGGCTAGCGGGGGGTCTAGCTCCTACAATGAGCAGTTCTTC. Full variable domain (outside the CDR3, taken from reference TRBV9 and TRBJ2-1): DSGVTQTPKHLITATGQRVTLRCSPRSGDLSVYWYQQSLDQGLQFLIQYYNGEERAKGNILERFSAQQFPDLHSELNLSSLELGDSALYFCASSVGASGGSSSYNEQFFGPGTRLTVL.

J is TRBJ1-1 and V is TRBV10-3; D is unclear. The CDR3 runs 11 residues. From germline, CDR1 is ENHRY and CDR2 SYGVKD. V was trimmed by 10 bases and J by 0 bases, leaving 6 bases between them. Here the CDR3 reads CATQMNTEAFF. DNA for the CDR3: TGTGCCACCCAAATGAACACTGAAGCTTTCTTT.

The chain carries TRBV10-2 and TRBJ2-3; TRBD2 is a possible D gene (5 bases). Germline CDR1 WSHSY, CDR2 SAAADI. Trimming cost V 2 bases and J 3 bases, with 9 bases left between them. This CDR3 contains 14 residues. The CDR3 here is CASSERGRTDTQYF. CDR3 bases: TGCGCCAGCAGTGAGCGGGGTAGGACAGATACGCAGTATTTT.

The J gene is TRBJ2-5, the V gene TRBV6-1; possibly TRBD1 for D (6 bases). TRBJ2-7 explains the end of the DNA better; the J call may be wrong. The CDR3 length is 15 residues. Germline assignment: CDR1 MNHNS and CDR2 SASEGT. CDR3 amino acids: CASSVVTGSSYEQYF. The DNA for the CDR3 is TGTGCCAGCAGTGTTGTGACAGGAAGCTCCTACGAGCAGTACTTC.

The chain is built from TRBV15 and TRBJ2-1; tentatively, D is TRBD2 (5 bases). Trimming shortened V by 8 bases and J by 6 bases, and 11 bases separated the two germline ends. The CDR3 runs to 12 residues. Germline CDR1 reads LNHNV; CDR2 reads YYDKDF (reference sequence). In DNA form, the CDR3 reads TGTGCCACCCGAAGGGAGCCCAATGAGCAGTTCTTC. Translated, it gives CATRREPNEQFF.

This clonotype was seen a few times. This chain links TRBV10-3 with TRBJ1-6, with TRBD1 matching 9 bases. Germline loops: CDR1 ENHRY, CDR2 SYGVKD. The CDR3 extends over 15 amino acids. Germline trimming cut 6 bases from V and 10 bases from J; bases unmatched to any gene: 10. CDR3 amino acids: CAIRRTGDNRSPLHF. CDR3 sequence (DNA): TGTGCCATCAGGAGGACAGGGGATAATAGATCACCCCTCCACTTT.

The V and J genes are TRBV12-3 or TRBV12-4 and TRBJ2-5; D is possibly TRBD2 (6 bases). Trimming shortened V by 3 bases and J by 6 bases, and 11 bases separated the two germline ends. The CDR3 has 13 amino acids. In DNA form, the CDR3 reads TGTGCCAGCAGTTTGGACTACGGGAAGACCCAGTACTTC. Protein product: CASSLDYGKTQYF.

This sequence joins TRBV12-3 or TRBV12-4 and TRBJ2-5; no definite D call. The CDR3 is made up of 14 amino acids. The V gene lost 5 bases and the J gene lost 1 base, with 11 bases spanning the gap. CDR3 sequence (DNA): TGTGCCAGCAGTGTCCAGAATACCCAAGAGACCCAGTACTTC. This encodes CASSVQNTQETQYF.

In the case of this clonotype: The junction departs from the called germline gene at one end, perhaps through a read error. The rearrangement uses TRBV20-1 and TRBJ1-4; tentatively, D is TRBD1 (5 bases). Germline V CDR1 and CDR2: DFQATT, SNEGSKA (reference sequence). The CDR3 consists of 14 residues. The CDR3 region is CSAREGGTNEKLCF. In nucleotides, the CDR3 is TGCAGTGCTAGAGAAGGAGGGACTAATGAAAAACTGTGTTTT.

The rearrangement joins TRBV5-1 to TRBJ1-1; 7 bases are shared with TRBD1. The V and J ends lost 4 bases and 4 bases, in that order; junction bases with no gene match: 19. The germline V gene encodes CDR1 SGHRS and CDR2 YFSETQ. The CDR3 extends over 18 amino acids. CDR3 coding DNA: TGCGCCAGCAGCCCCGGACAGGCTCGAGGGAGACGGCTCACTGAAGCTTTCTTT. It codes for CASSPGQARGRRLTEAFF.

CDR3 protein: CASSLASGAHRYF. The CDR3 nucleotides read TGTGCCAGCAGCTTAGCGTCGGGGGCGCATAGGTACTTC. The chain has TRBV7-2 and TRBJ2-5; D tentatively fits TRBD1 or TRBD2 (6 bases each). The length of the CDR3 is 13 residues. The germline gives CDR1 SGHTA, CDR2 FQGNSA. V lost 0 bases and J lost 13, with 15 bases in between.

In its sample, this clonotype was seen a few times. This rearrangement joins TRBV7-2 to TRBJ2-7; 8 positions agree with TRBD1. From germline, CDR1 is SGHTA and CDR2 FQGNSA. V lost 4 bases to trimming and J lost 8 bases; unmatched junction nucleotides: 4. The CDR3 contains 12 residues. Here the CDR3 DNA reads TGTGCCAGCAGCTCAGACAGGGGCAAGCAGTACTTC. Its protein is CASSSDRGKQYF.

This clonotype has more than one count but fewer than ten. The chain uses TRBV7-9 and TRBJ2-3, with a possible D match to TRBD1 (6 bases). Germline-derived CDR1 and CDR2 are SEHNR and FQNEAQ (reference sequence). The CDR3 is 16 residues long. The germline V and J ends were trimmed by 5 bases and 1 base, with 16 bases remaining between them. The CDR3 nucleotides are TGTGCCAGCAGCACAAACAGGGTCGGGGGCACAGATACGCAGTATTTT. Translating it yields CASSTNRVGGTDTQYF.

Here the CDR3 reads CASSSGLAQSYQETQYF. CDR3 nucleotide sequence: TGTGCCAGCAGTTCAGGACTAGCTCAATCGTACCAAGAGACCCAGTACTTC. This rearrangement joins TRBV6-5 to TRBJ2-5, with 8 bases identical to TRBD2. The germline gives CDR1 MNHEY, CDR2 SVGAGI. V dropped 4 bases and J dropped 0; count of bases not matched to a gene: 10. The length of the CDR3 is 17 residues.

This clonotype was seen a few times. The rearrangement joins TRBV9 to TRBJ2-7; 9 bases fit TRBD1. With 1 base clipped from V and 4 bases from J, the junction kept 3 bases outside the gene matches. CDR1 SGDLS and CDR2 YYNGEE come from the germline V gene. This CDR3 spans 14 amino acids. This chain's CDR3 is CASSVTGGGYEQYF. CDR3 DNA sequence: TGTGCCAGCAGCGTAACAGGGGGCGGGTACGAGCAGTACTTC.

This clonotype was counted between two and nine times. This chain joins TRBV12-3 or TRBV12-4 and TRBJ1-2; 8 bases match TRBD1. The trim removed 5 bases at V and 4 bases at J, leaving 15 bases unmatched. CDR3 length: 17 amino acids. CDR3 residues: CASSANDRGPASYGYTF. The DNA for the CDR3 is TGTGCCAGCAGTGCGAACGACAGGGGACCGGCTAGCTATGGCTACACCTTC.

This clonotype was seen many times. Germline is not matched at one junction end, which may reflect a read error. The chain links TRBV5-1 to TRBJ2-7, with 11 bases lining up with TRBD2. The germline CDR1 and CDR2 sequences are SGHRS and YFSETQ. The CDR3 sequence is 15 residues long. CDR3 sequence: CASSLGSGGAYEQYF. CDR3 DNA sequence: TGTGCCAGCAGTTTGGGTAGCGGGGGGGCCTACGAGCAGTACTTC.

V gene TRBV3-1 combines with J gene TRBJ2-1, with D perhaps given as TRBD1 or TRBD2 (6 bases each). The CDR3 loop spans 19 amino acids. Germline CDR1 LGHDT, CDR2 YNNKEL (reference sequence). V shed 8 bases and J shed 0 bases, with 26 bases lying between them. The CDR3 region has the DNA TGTGCCAGCGGCCCACGAAAAGATAGGAGGGGGAGCTCCTACAATGAGCAGTTCTTC. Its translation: CASGPRKDRRGSSYNEQFF.